The rows below give T cell receptor beta chains drawn from one sample of a study of shared clonotypes between healthy human individuals. Here immunoSEQ multiplex PCR was the method, and the copy in TCRdb shows in-frame clones only, minus some. The sample has about 1 million clones, around 74% seen once. The source material was memory CD4+ T cells sorted from blood. Receptors were obtained from a man between 18 and 35 years old in good health. Both conserved end residues are part of each CDR3. The D gene is left open where the match is weak. The listing skips clone size in some rows; elsewhere it reads once, few, many or a size class.

J | D | V | size | CDR3 | DNA
TRBJ2-6 | - | TRBV4-1 | - | CASSQGRERSWSGANVLTF | TGCGCCAGCAGCCAAGGCAGGGAGCGGAGCTGGTCTGGGGCCAACGTCCTGACTTTC
TRBJ2-2 | - | TRBV7-9 | - | CASREDSDTGELFF | TGTGCCAGCAGAGAAGACAGCGACACCGGGGAGCTGTTTTTT
TRBJ2-2 | - | TRBV11-2 | few | CASSIRTGGTGELFF | TGTGCCAGCAGCATCCGGACAGGAGGGACCGGGGAGCTGTTTTTT
TRBJ2-1 | TRBD2 | TRBV4-1 | - | CASSQPRGGLDNEQFF | TGCGCCAGCAGCCAGCCCCGGGGGGGACTGGACAATGAGCAGTTCTTC
TRBJ1-5 | - | TRBV30 | - | CAWNTGDNQPQHF | TGTGCCTGGAATACAGGAGACAATCAGCCCCAGCATTTT
TRBJ2-2 | - | TRBV30 | - | CAWSSRRQNTGELFF | TGTGCCTGGAGCAGTCGGAGACAAAACACCGGGGAGCTGTTTTTT
TRBJ2-1 | - | TRBV2 | - | CASSVGSFNEQFF | TGTGCCAGCAGTGTAGGGAGCTTCAATGAGCAGTTCTTC
TRBJ1-5 | - | TRBV5-6 | - | CASSFRGGNQPQHF | TGTGCCAGCAGCTTTAGGGGGGGTAATCAGCCCCAGCATTTT
TRBJ2-3 | TRBD2 | TRBV4-3 | - | CASSQLTSGSLNTQYF | TGCGCCAGCAGCCAATTGACTAGCGGGAGTCTGAATACGCAGTATTTT
TRBJ1-2 | - | TRBV20-1 | few | CSATGHTF | TGCAGTGCTACGGGACACACCTTC
TRBJ2-7 | - | TRBV7-2 | - | CASSLAEGLGEQYF | TGTGCCAGCAGCTTAGCGGAAGGGCTGGGCGAGCAGTACTTC
TRBJ1-2 | - | TRBV19 | - | CASRERGTGHYGYTF | TGTGCCAGTAGAGAAAGGGGGACGGGACATTATGGCTACACCTTC
TRBJ1-5 | - | TRBV27 | - | CASSLMAASNQPQHF | TGTGCCAGCAGTTTAATGGCAGCCAGCAATCAGCCCCAGCATTTT
TRBJ1-4 | - | TRBV27 | - | CASSWQEKVNEKLFF | TGTGCCAGCAGTTGGCAGGAAAAGGTGAATGAAAAACTGTTTTTT
TRBJ2-3 | - | TRBV4-3 | - | CASRIDRGLADTQYF | TGCGCCAGCCGTATCGATCGTGGGCTAGCAGATACGCAGTATTTT
TRBJ1-6 | TRBD1 | TRBV19 | few | CASSLQGAENSPLHF | TGTGCCAGTAGCCTCCAGGGGGCAGAAAATTCACCCCTCCACTTT
TRBJ1-6 | - | TRBV5-4 | many | CASRGSGGNSPLHF | TGTGCCAGCAGGGGGTCCGGTGGCAATTCACCCCTCCACTTT
TRBJ2-2 | - | TRBV5-1 | - | CASSLTSNTGELFF | TGCGCCAGCAGCTTGACTAGCAACACCGGGGAGCTGTTTTTT
TRBJ1-5 | TRBD1 | TRBV2 | - | CASSVLGQGHQPQHF | TGTGCCAGCAGTGTTCTTGGACAGGGGCATCAGCCCCAGCATTTT